Here is one TCR beta chain with its context. Antigen: not known. CDR3 length: 20 amino acids. V lost 0 bases, J lost 0 bases, and 24 bases lay in between. The germline V gene encodes CDR1 DFQATT and CDR2 SNEGSKA (reference sequence). The record originates from a study of identical twins. Regarding the study as a whole: Alpha sequences out of frame and shared by twins had excess low generation probability. Analyses based on zero insertions could be partly confounded by invariant MAIT and iNKT cells. Out-of-frame beta chain sequences displayed weaker excess sharing between twins. The models gave estimates that fell short of the out-of-frame TCR alpha sharing seen in monozygotic twins.

In TCRdb, the 5' RACE reads were re-called with MiXCR into one record per CDR3 protein. Among approximately 500,000 distinct CDR3 sequences listed, 13% to 15% were seen once. The same sample was also used in a study of yellow fever vaccine responses in identical twins.

The material sequenced was CD4+ T cells sorted from blood. This TCR derives from a woman aged 18 to 35 in good health. V usage is TRBV20-1 and J usage is TRBJ2-1, with D unresolved. CDR3 DNA: TGCAGTGCTAGAGATAAGCTCCCCGGGCGCCAGCCTGGCTCCTACAATGAGCAGTTCTTC. It encodes CSARDKLPGRQPGSYNEQFF.